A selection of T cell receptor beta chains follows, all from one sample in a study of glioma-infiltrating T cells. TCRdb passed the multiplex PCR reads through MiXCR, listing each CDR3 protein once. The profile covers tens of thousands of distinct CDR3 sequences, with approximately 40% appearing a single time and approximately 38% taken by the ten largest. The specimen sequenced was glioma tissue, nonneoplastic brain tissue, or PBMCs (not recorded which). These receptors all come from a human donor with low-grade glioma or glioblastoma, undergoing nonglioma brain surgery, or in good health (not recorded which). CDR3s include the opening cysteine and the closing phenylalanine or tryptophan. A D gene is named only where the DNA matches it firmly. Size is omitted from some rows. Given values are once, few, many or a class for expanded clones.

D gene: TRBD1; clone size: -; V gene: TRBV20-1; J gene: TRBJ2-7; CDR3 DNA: TGCAGTGCTAGACAGGGGGCACACGAGCAGTACTTC; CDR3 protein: CSARQGAHEQYF
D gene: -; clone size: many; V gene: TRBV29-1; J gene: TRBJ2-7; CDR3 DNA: TGCAGCGTTGAAACGGGGGGCAATTACGAGCAGTACTTC; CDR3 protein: CSVETGGNYEQYF
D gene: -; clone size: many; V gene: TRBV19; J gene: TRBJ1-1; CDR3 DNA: TGTGCCAGTAGTATTGTCATGAACACTGAAGCTTTCTTT; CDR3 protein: CASSIVMNTEAFF
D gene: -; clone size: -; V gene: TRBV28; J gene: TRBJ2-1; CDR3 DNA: TGTGCCAGCAGCGGGACCGGGATAGGTGGAGAATGGGAGCAGCTCTTC; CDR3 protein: CASSGTGIGGEWEQLF
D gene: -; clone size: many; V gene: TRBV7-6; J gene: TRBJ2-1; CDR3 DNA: TGTGCCAGCAGCTTAAGGACGATGGGAGCGGATGAGCAGTTCTTC; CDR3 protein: CASSLRTMGADEQFF
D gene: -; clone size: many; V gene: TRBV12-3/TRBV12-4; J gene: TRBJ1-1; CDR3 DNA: TGTGCCAGCAGTCCCGGCCTGACGCTGAACACTGAAGCTTTCTTT; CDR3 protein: CASSPGLTLNTEAFF
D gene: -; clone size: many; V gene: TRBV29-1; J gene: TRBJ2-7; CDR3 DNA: TGCAGCGTTGGGGGTGTCCGGAGCTCCTACGAGCAGTACTTC; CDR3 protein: CSVGGVRSSYEQYF
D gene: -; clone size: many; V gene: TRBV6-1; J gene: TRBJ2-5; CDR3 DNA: TGTGCCAGCCGCAGGGTATTGGACGAGACCCAGTACTTC; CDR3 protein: CASRRVLDETQYF
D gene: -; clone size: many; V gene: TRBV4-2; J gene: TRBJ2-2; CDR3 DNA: TGTGCCAGCAGCCAGGGTGGGCCCGGGGAGCTGTTTTTT; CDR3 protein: CASSQGGPGELFF
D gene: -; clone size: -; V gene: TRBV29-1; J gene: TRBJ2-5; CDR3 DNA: TGCAGCGTTGAAGGATTTGGCCACTCAGAGACCCAGTACTTC; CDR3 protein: CSVEGFGHSETQYF
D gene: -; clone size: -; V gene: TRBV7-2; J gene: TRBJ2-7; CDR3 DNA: TGTGCCAGCAGCTTAGCGTGGACAAACAACGAGCAGTACTTC; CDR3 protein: CASSLAWTNNEQYF
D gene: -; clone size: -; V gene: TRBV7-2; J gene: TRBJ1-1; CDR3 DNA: TGTGCCAGAAGCTTAAACGCAGGCCTGAACACTGAAGCTTTCTTT; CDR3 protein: CARSLNAGLNTEAFF
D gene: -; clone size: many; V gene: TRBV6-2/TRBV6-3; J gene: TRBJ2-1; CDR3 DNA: TGTGCCAGCAGTTACGGCCCCCTAGAGCAGTTCTTC; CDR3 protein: CASSYGPLEQFF
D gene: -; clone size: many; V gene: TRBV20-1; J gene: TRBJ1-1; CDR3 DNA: TGCAGTGCTAGGGGGCCCACAGGGAACACTGAAGCTTTCTTT; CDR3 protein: CSARGPTGNTEAFF
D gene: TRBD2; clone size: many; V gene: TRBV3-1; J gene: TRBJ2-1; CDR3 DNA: TGTGCCAGCAGCCAAGATGCGCGGGGGGGTAAGAATGAGCAGTTCTTC; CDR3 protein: CASSQDARGGKNEQFF
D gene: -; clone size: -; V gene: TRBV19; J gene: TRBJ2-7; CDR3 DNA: TGTGCCAGTAGCGGGACCTTCTACGAGCAGTACTTC; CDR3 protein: CASSGTFYEQYF
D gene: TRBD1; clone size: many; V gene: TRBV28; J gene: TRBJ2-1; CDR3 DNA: TGTGCCAGCAGTTTGGTTCAAGGACAGGGGGGCGTTGAGCAGTTCTTC; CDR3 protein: CASSLVQGQGGVEQFF
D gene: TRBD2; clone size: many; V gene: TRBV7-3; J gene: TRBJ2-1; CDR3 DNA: TGTGCCAGCAGCTTAAACGGGAGGGACAATGAGCAGTTCTTC; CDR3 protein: CASSLNGRDNEQFF
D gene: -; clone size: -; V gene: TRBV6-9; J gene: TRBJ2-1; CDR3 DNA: TGTGCCAGCAGTCTTCGAGGGGTCAGCTCCTACAATGAGCAGTTCTTC; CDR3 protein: CASSLRGVSSYNEQFF
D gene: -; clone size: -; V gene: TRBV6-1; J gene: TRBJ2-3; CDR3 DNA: TGTGCCATCAGTGAAGGGCATGGGGGCACAGATACGCAGTATTTT; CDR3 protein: CAISEGHGGTDTQYF
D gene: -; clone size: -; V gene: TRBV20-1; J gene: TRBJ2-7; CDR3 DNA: TGCAGTGCGAGAGATTGGGGCGGCCCTACTTACGAGCATTACTTC; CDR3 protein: CSARDWGGPTYEHYF
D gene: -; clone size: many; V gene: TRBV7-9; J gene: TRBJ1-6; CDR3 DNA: TGTGCCAGCAGTTCGGGGCAGACTCAGTTAAATTCACCCCTCCACTTT; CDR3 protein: CASSSGQTQLNSPLHF
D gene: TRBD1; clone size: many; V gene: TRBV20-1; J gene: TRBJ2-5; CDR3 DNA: TGCAGTGCTAGAGATAGGACAGGCCGGACCCAGTACTTC; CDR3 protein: CSARDRTGRTQYF
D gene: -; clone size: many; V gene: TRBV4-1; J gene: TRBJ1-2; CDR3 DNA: TGCGCCAGCAGCCGCCAGGACGGAGCTAACTATGGCTACACCTTC; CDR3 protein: CASSRQDGANYGYTF
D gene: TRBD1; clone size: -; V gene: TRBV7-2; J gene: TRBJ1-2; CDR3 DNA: TGTGCCAGCAGCTCGGACTTAGGGACAGCCAACCATGGCTACACCTTC; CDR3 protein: CASSSDLGTANHGYTF
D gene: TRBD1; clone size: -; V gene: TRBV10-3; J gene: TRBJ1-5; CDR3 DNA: TGTGCCATCAGCCATCGACAGGGGGCAAATAGCAATCAGCACCAGCATTTT; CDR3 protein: CAISHRQGANSNQHQHF
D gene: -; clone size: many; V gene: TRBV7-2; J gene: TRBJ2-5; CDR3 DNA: TGTGCCAGCAGCTTAGGTCAAGGGGCCGGAGAGACCCAGTACTTC; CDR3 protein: CASSLGQGAGETQYF
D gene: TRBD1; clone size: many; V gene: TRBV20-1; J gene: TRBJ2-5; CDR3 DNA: TGCAGTGCGCATGGGACAGAAGAGACCCAGTACTTC; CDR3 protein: CSAHGTEETQYF
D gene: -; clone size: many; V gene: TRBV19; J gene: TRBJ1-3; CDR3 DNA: TGTGCCAGTAGTATTGTGAGCTCTGGAAACACCATATATTTT; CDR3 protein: CASSIVSSGNTIYF
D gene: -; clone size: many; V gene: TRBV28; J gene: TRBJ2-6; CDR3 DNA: TGTGCCAGCGCTCCCTCTCGAGCAACCTGGGCCAACGTCCTGACTTTC; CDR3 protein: CASAPSRATWANVLTF
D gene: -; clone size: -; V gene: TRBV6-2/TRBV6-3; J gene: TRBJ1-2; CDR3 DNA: TGTGCCAGCAGGGCAGGACAGGGCTACACCTTC; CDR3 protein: CASRAGQGYTF
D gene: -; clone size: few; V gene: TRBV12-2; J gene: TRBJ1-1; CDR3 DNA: TGTGCAAGTCGCTTAGCGGAGGACAGCCTCCTCCCGGCGAACACTGAAGCTTTCTTT; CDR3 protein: CASRLAEDSLLPANTEAFF
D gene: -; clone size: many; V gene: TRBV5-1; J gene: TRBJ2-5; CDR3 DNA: TGCGCCAGCACCTTAGACCCGGGACGGCAAGAGACCCAGTACTTC; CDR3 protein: CASTLDPGRQETQYF